The 25 T cell receptor beta chains below all came from one sample that was sequenced in a study of blood T cell repertoires in COVID-19. The table came from immunoSEQ multiplex PCR; TCRdb's copy has only in-frame clones and leaves some out. In the table there are 40,000 to 60,000 clones, around 88% of which are singletons. Sequencing was carried out using peripheral blood. Every receptor here comes from a human donor in a cohort sampled during active COVID-19.

The chain couples TRBV5-4 to TRBJ2-3; 7 bases line up with TRBD1. V dropped 1 base and J dropped 3; count of bases not matched to a gene: 5. CDR1 SGHNT and CDR2 YYREEE come from the germline V gene (reference sequence). This CDR3 has 15 amino acids. In DNA, the CDR3 is TGTGCCAGCAGCTTGCGGGACAGATTGACAGATACGCAGTATTTT. It is translated as CASSLRDRLTDTQYF. Full variable domain (remainder filled in from reference TRBV5-4 and TRBJ2-3): ETGVTQSPTHLIKTRGQQVTLRCSSQSGHNTVSWYQQALGQGPQFIFQYYREEENGRGNFPPRFSGLQFPNYSSELNVNALELDDSALYLCASSLRDRLTDTQYFGPGTRLTVL.

The rearrangement links TRBV5-6 to TRBJ2-1; 15 nucleotides line up with TRBD2. J gave up 7 bases and V 8 bases, and 1 base lay outside the gene matches. The germline gives CDR1 SGHDT, CDR2 YYEEEE. The CDR3 loop spans 13 amino acids. The CDR3 protein is CASGLAGGNEQFF. CDR3 sequence (DNA): TGTGCCAGTGGACTAGCGGGAGGGAATGAGCAGTTCTTC.

The chain recombines TRBV10-3 with TRBJ1-1; D remains ambiguous. V was pared by 6 bases and J by 5 bases, with 10 bases between. The germline gives CDR1 ENHRY, CDR2 SYGVKD. This CDR3 contains 12 residues. The CDR3 region is CAISETETEAFF. CDR3 DNA sequence: TGTGCCATCAGCGAGACTGAAACTGAAGCTTTCTTT.

This chain joins TRBV14 and TRBJ1-2, with D possibly being TRBD1 (5 bases). V gave up 1 base and J gave up 2 bases, with 5 bases separating them. Germline V lookup: CDR1 SGHDN, CDR2 FVKESK. This CDR3 comprises 13 residues. The CDR3: CASSQGQNYGYTF. The CDR3 region has the DNA TGTGCCAGCAGCCAAGGACAGAACTATGGCTACACCTTC.

The V gene is TRBV6-5, the J gene TRBJ1-2; weak D call: TRBD1 (5 bases). CDR3 length: 13 residues. CDR1 and CDR2 (germline): MNHEY, SVGAGI. With 7 bases removed from V and 2 bases from J, the gap between germline ends came to 11 bases. Here the CDR3 reads CASNRGVNYGYTF. The CDR3 DNA sequence: TGTGCCAGCAATCGGGGGGTAAACTATGGCTACACCTTC.

The V gene is TRBV19, the J gene TRBJ1-5; 8 nucleotides match TRBD1. The CDR3 length is 14 residues. The germline CDR1 and CDR2 sequences are LNHDA and SQIVND (reference sequence). Germline trimming cut 10 bases from V and 3 bases from J; bases unmatched to any gene: 8. CDR3 sequence reads: CATEDREINQPQHF. The CDR3 nucleotides are TGTGCCACCGAGGACAGGGAAATCAATCAGCCCCAGCATTTT.

The chain joins TRBV19 to TRBJ1-1, with 9 bases fitting TRBD1. The CDR3 sequence is 15 residues long. The V and J ends lost 8 bases and 5 bases, in that order; junction bases with no gene match: 12. The V gene's germline CDR1 is LNHDA and CDR2 SQIVND (reference sequence). The CDR3 loop reads CASQQGAKVRTEAFF. CDR3 coding DNA: TGTGCCAGTCAACAGGGGGCGAAAGTGAGGACTGAAGCTTTCTTT. The whole variable domain, filled in from reference TRBV19 and TRBJ1-1, reads DGGITQSPKYLFRKEGQNVTLSCEQNLNHDAMYWYRQDPGQGLRLIYYSQIVNDFQKGDIAEGYSVSREKKESFPLTVTSAQKNPTAFYLCASQQGAKVRTEAFFGQGTRLTVV.

This chain joins TRBV11-2 and TRBJ1-4, with TRBD1 matching 8 bases. The ends lost 5 bases at V and 2 bases at J; junction bases unmatched: 1. This CDR3 contains 14 residues. CDR1 and CDR2 (germline): SGHAT, FQNNGV. Written as DNA, the CDR3 is TGTGCCAGCAGCCGGACAGGGACTAATGAAAAACTGTTTTTT. This codes for CASSRTGTNEKLFF.

The chain uses TRBV5-6 and TRBJ2-1; the match to TRBD2 covers 15 bases. The length of the CDR3 is 19 residues. Losses at the gene ends were 0 bases for V and 4 bases for J; bases not matched to a gene: 8. Germline-derived CDR1 and CDR2 are SGHDT and YYEEEE. The CDR3 nucleotides read TGTGCCAGCAGCTTGGCCCGGACTAGCGGGAGGGCCAATTACAATGAGCAGTTCTTC. It encodes CASSLARTSGRANYNEQFF.

The J gene is TRBJ2-5, the V gene TRBV11-2; 9 bases are a match to TRBD2. CDR1 and CDR2 (germline): SGHAT, FQNNGV. The CDR3 has 15 amino acids. The V gene end was trimmed by 5 bases and the J gene end by 2 bases; junction bases not matched to a gene: 6. CDR3 in amino acids: CASSLSGRGQETQYF. The CDR3 nucleotides read TGTGCCAGCAGCCTTAGCGGGAGAGGGCAAGAGACCCAGTACTTC.

The rearrangement uses TRBV7-9 and TRBJ2-2; D remains ambiguous. This CDR3 is 17 amino acids long. The V end was cut by 3 bases, the J end by 2 bases, with 16 bases between. CDR1 and CDR2 from the germline V gene are SEHNR and FQNEAQ (reference sequence). The CDR3 reads CASSFSARQPNTGELFF. Written as DNA, the CDR3 is TGTGCCAGCAGCTTTTCCGCCAGACAACCAAACACCGGGGAGCTGTTTTTT.

This clone is classed as medium-sized. V is TRBV5-1 and J is TRBJ1-3; TRBD1 agrees at 7 bases. CDR3 size: 16 residues. From germline, CDR1 is SGHRS and CDR2 YFSETQ. V lost 2 bases and J lost 0; bases outside the gene matches: 5. The CDR3 DNA reads as TGCGCCAGCAGCTTTAGTACAGGGGACTCTGGAAACACCATATATTTT. Residues: CASSFSTGDSGNTIYF. Full variable domain (missing parts from reference TRBV5-1 and TRBJ1-3): KAGVTQTPRYLIKTRGQQVTLSCSPISGHRSVSWYQQTPGQGLQFLFEYFSETQRNKGNFPGRFSGRQFSNSRSEMNVSTLELGDSALYLCASSFSTGDSGNTIYFGEGSWLTVV.

This sequence joins TRBV6-1 and TRBJ2-2, with 7 bases matching TRBD1. Per germline, CDR1 MNHNS and CDR2 SASEGT. The CDR3 has 15 residues. V lost 0 bases to trimming and J lost 9 bases; unmatched junction nucleotides: 7. The CDR3 protein is CASSEARQGQRELFF. The CDR3 nucleotides read TGTGCCAGCAGTGAAGCAAGACAGGGTCAGCGGGAGCTGTTTTTT.

CDR3 in DNA: TGTGCCAGCTCACAAATGACAGGGGCGCAGCAGCCCCAGCATTTT. This sequence encodes CASSQMTGAQQPQHF. The V call is TRBV18, the J call TRBJ1-5; 8 nucleotides line up with TRBD1. The germline gives CDR1 KGHSH, CDR2 LQKENI. V shed 4 bases, J shed 7 bases, and the junction held 9 bases outside the gene matches. CDR3 length equals 15 residues.

The genes are TRBV7-2 and TRBJ2-7; weak D call: TRBD2 (7 bases). The CDR3 spans 16 residues. CDR1 and CDR2 from the germline V gene are SGHTA and FQGNSA. V lost 1 base and J 2 bases, leaving 15 bases between the germline ends. The CDR3, as DNA: TGTGCCAGCAGCTTAGGGGGGGGGCAGGGAACCTACGAGCAGTACTTC. It specifies CASSLGGGQGTYEQYF. The full variable domain, rest sourced from reference TRBV7-2 and TRBJ2-7, is GAGVSQSPSNKVTEKGKDVELRCDPISGHTALYWYRQSLGQGLEFLIYFQGNSAPDKSGLPSDRFSAERTGGSVSTLTIQRTQQEDSAVYLCASSLGGGQGTYEQYFGPGTRLTVT.

This clone is a singleton in its sample. The chain is built from TRBV5-5 and TRBJ1-1, with 8 bases aligning to TRBD1. Trimming took 5 bases from V and 3 from J; bases not matched to a gene: 3. The germline CDR1 and CDR2 sequences are SGHKS and YYEKEE (reference sequence). The CDR3 sequence is 13 residues long. CDR3 loop: CASRPTGDTEAFF. In nucleotides, the CDR3 is TGTGCCAGCAGACCGACAGGGGACACTGAAGCTTTCTTT.

V and J are TRBV11-1 and TRBJ2-2, with D possibly TRBD1 on 6 matching bases. The CDR3 runs to 16 residues. The V and J ends lost 3 bases and 1 base respectively, with 12 bases between them. CDR1 and CDR2 from the germline V gene are SGHAT and FQDESV (reference sequence). This CDR3 is CASSLLLGQNTGELFF. The CDR3 DNA follows: TGTGCCAGCAGCTTGCTATTGGGACAGAACACCGGGGAGCTGTTTTTT.

This clone was seen more than once but under ten times. The V gene is TRBV27, the J gene TRBJ2-7; D possibly uses TRBD1 or TRBD2 (10 bases each). V lost 8 bases and J 0 bases, leaving 38 bases between the germline ends. CDR3 size: 22 residues. CDR1 and CDR2 from the germline V gene are MNHEY and SMNVEV (reference sequence). DNA for the CDR3: TGTGCCAGCGTCCTATCCGGGACAGGGGAACAGCGACTAGCGGGTCACTCCTACGAGCAGTACTTC. Protein sequence: CASVLSGTGEQRLAGHSYEQYF.

The rearrangement joins TRBV18 to TRBJ2-1; 7 bases map to TRBD2. This CDR3 has 15 residues. Trimming removed 4 bases from V and 4 bases from J; junction bases left unmatched: 7. From germline, CDR1 is KGHSH and CDR2 LQKENI. CDR3 sequence (DNA): TGTGCCAGCTCACTCCTAGCGGCAGAATACAATGAGCAGTTCTTC. Residues: CASSLLAAEYNEQFF.

This clone was seen more than once but under ten times. The V call is TRBV10-3, the J call TRBJ2-3; TRBD2 is a possible D gene (5 bases). V was shortened by 2 bases and J by 4 bases, with 10 bases between the two germline ends. This CDR3 spans 14 amino acids. Germline assignment: CDR1 ENHRY and CDR2 SYGVKD. The DNA for the CDR3 is TGTGCCATCAGTGAGACTAGTTCCGCAGATACGCAGTATTTT. Amino acids: CAISETSSADTQYF.

The chain is built from TRBV5-6 and TRBJ2-7; TRBD2 agrees at 7 bases. Germline trimming cut 0 bases from V and 3 bases from J; bases unmatched to any gene: 9. CDR1 is SGHDT, CDR2 YYEEEE, per germline. The CDR3 extends over 16 amino acids. CDR3 loop: CASSLDSSGPLYEQYF. In nucleotides, the CDR3 is TGTGCCAGCAGCTTGGATTCTAGCGGCCCGCTCTACGAGCAGTACTTC.

V and J are TRBV11-1 and TRBJ2-7; TRBD2 matches 7 bases. Germline CDR1 reads SGHAT; CDR2 reads FQDESV (reference sequence). The CDR3 length is 15 residues. With 2 bases clipped from V and 7 bases from J, the junction kept 11 bases outside the gene matches. The CDR3 region is CASSLRAGAGQEQYF. The CDR3 DNA reads TGTGCCAGCAGCTTACGGGCGGGAGCGGGTCAAGAGCAGTACTTC.

This clone was observed a handful of times. This chain connects TRBV5-1 to TRBJ2-7, with TRBD1 matching 8 bases. Trimming removed 6 bases from V and 5 bases from J; junction bases left unmatched: 4. Germline loops: CDR1 SGHRS, CDR2 YFSETQ. The CDR3 spans 12 residues. The CDR3 is CASTGQGNEQYF. CDR3 DNA: TGCGCCAGCACCGGACAGGGCAACGAGCAGTACTTC.

The V gene is TRBV7-3, the J gene TRBJ1-1; tentatively, D is TRBD1 (6 bases). V was cut by 3 bases and J by 5 bases, with 13 bases left in between. The CDR3 has 14 residues. Germline CDR1 SGHTA, CDR2 FQGTGA. In DNA form, the CDR3 reads TGTGCCAGCAGCTTGACAGGCTTGGGGACTGAAGCTTTCTTT. This codes for CASSLTGLGTEAFF.

This clone was counted a single time. The chain links TRBV5-4 to TRBJ2-3, with TRBD1 as a possible D gene (5 bases). The CDR3 extends over 14 amino acids. V was cut by 2 bases and J by 6 bases, with 13 bases left in between. CDR1 SGHNT and CDR2 YYREEE come from the germline V gene (reference sequence). CDR3 in amino acids: CASSFWGRADTQYF. Here the CDR3 DNA reads TGTGCCAGCAGCTTTTGGGGCAGGGCGGATACGCAGTATTTT.